This TCR beta chain stems from a study of Ad26.COV2.S vaccination and SARS-CoV-2 variants. Overall study context: Enrolled in COV1001, the donor was in the Ad26.COV2.S trial arm, which received the vaccine. By the intramuscular route, Ad26.COV2.S was given once, or twice 56 days apart.

Repertoires were generated with immunoSEQ multiplex PCR, while TCRdb's copy carries only in-frame clones and drops some. The sample carries around 320,000 clones, around four fifths recorded once. This clone has a handful of counts. The target antigen is unknown. The treatment here: approximately 18 received Ad26.COV2.S at low or high dose, single or two shots; five or six received placebo; per-sample allocation not given. The samples date from day 63 after the first vaccine or placebo injection. Boston provided a donor who was an adult aged 18-55 years. General study points: Individuals receiving vaccine had higher spike-specific TCR breadth than placebo recipients did.

CDR1 is LGHDT and CDR2 is YNNKEL in the germline V gene (reference sequence). This CDR3 region has 15 residues. Trimming cost V 4 bases and J 4 bases, with 17 bases left between them. The chain has TRBV3-1 (or the pseudogene TRBV3-2) and TRBJ2-7; D may be TRBD1 or TRBD2 (5 bases each). Source: peripheral blood, taken in a trial of Ad26.COV2.S vaccine versus placebo. This receptor was identified in a person between 18 and 60 years old who received the Ad26.COV2.S COVID-19 vaccine or a placebo. This chain's CDR3 is CASSPRDLGLYEQYF. The CDR3 DNA reads as TGTGCCAGCAGCCCCAGGGACCTAGGCCTTTACGAGCAGTACTTC.